This T cell receptor (beta chain) was retrieved from a study of cytotoxic CD8 clonotypes in ibrutinib-treated CLL. Assay: immunoSEQ multiplex PCR; the TCRdb copy retains only in-frame clones and omits some. The sample lists about 97,000 clones; 60% to 80% were seen once. This receptor was identified in a human donor with chronic lymphocytic leukemia. The sequenced sample was PBMCs, obtained after 24 months of ibrutinib treatment.

CDR3 nucleotide sequence: TGCGCCAGCAGCTTGGTTGGGATCTACGAGCAGTACTTC. It translates to CASSLVGIYEQYF. The rearrangement joins TRBV5-1 to TRBJ2-7, with D unclear. This CDR3 has 13 amino acids. From germline, CDR1 is SGHRS and CDR2 YFSETQ. Trimming removed 0 bases at V and 3 bases at J, with 7 bases between.